Below, 6 T cell receptor beta chains from the same sample are listed, as sequenced in a study of shared clonotypes between healthy human individuals (dated by TCRdb to the early 2020s). CD8 naive samples were obtained by positive selection for CCR7 among CD45RO-negative cells, yielding a CD45RA+CCR7+ population from which TemRA cells were excluded. The library was made by the immunoSEQ multiplex PCR assay. In TCRdb, the immuneACCESS table is reduced to in-frame sequences with V and J assigned. These tables do not hold every clone; where another copy was compared, an unresolved V gene accounts for under half, and the others remain unexplained. The sample yields about 800,000 clones; 95% to 97% were counted once. Around 0.21% of the sample is held by the ten biggest clonotypes. Input material: naive CD8+ T cells sorted from blood. This specimen's cell subset or site label, per the study, means: CD45RA+CCR7+. All receptors come from a man between 25 and 39 years old in good health.

The J gene is TRBJ2-1, the V gene TRBV7-9, with D unclear. This CDR3 contains 15 residues. The germline gives CDR1 SEHNR, CDR2 FQNEAQ (reference sequence). Trimming cost V 2 bases and J 15 bases, with 23 bases left between them. CDR3 in DNA: TGTGCCAGCAGCTTATTGTCAATACTGGTACATGCGCGGTTCTTC. Encoded protein: CASSLLSILVHARFF. The variable domain in full, completed from reference TRBV7-9 and TRBJ2-1, reads DTGVSQNPRHKITKRGQNVTFRCDPISEHNRLYWYRQTLGQGPEFLTYFQNEAQLEKSRLLSDRFSAERPKGSFSTLEIQRTEQGDSAMYLCASSLLSILVHARFFGPGTRLTVL.

This clone was recorded only once. The CDR3 DNA sequence: TGTGCCAGCAGTTACACGACAGGGGGAGGCTATGGCTACACCTTC. Its translation: CASSYTTGGGYGYTF. The gene calls are TRBV6-5 and TRBJ1-2; TRBD1 matches 9 bases. The CDR3 is 15 residues long. Germline-derived CDR1 and CDR2 are MNHEY and SVGAGI. Trimming cost V 2 bases and J 4 bases; bases outside gene matches: 5.

The gene calls are TRBV5-5 and TRBJ1-2; 9 bases line up with TRBD1. Trimming at V came to 5 bases and at J to 6 bases, leaving 8 bases not matched to a gene. Per the germline V gene, CDR1 is SGHKS and CDR2 is YYEKEE (reference sequence). The CDR3 has 14 residues. CDR3 in amino acids: CASSTIWDRDGYTF. The CDR3 DNA follows: TGTGCCAGCAGTACGATCTGGGACAGGGATGGCTACACCTTC.

V usage is TRBV11-2 and J usage is TRBJ2-5; D not resolved. The germline V gene encodes CDR1 SGHAT and CDR2 FQNNGV. Trimming stripped 4 bases from V and 1 base from J, with 4 bases between. The CDR3 loop spans 12 amino acids. CDR3 amino acids: CASSSIQETQYF. CDR3 nucleotides: TGTGCCAGCAGCTCTATCCAAGAGACCCAGTACTTC.

The J gene is TRBJ2-7, the V gene TRBV9; D is unresolved. The CDR3 totals 13 residues. Germline CDR1 is SGDLS and CDR2 is YYNGEE. V dropped 3 bases and J dropped 0 bases, with 7 bases sitting between them. CDR3: CASSGDPSYEQYF. CDR3 bases: TGTGCCAGCAGCGGGGATCCCTCCTACGAGCAGTACTTC.

This chain connects TRBV9 to TRBJ2-1; D tentatively reads TRBD1 or TRBD2 (5 bases each). The V gene's germline CDR1 is SGDLS and CDR2 YYNGEE. The ends were cut back, 3 bases at V and 5 bases at J, with 12 bases in the middle. This CDR3 contains 14 residues. CDR3 amino acids: CASSDPGTHNEQFF. CDR3 DNA: TGTGCCAGCAGCGACCCGGGGACCCACAATGAGCAGTTCTTC.